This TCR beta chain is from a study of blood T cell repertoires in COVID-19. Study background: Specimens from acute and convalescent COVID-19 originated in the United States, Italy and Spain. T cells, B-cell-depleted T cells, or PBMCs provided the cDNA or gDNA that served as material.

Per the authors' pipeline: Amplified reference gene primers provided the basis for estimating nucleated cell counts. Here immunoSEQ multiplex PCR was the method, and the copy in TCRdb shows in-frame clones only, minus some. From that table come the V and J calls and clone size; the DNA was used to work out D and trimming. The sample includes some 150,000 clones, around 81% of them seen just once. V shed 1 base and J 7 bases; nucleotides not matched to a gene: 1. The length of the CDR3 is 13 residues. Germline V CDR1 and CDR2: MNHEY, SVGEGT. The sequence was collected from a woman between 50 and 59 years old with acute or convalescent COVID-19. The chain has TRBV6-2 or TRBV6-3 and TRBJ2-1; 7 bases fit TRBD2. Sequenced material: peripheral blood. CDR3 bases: TGTGCCAGCAGTTACTGGGGAGGGAATGAGCAGTTCTTC. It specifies CASSYWGGNEQFF.